Shown below are 26 T cell receptor beta chains from a single sample sequenced in a study of blood T cell repertoires in COVID-19. Sequencing used immunoSEQ multiplex PCR; TCRdb keeps in-frame clones, though not all of them. The sample consists of fewer than 200,000 clones, about 85% of them appearing once. The sequenced sample was peripheral blood. These receptors came from a woman older than 75 with COVID-19, enrolled during active disease.

The rearrangement links TRBV5-1 to TRBJ2-3, with 9 bases fitting TRBD2. This CDR3 contains 16 residues. V gave up 1 base and J gave up 1 base; unmatched junction bases: 4. Germline V CDR1 and CDR2: SGHRS, YFSETQ. The CDR3 sequence is CASSLPRLAGTDTQYF. Here the CDR3 DNA reads TGCGCCAGCAGCTTGCCCAGACTAGCGGGCACAGATACGCAGTATTTT.

The genes are TRBV3-1 (or the pseudogene TRBV3-2) and TRBJ2-1; 10 nucleotides agree with TRBD2. This CDR3 is built from 15 residues. Germline V gene sequence: CDR1 LGHDT, CDR2 YNNKEL (reference sequence). Trimming took 10 bases from V and 0 from J; bases not matched to a gene: 6. The CDR3 nucleotides read TGTGCCACTAGGACTAGCGGAAGCTCCTACAATGAGCAGTTCTTC. Residues: CATRTSGSSYNEQFF.

The chain joins TRBV6-5 to TRBJ1-2; no clear D gene. Germline lookup yields CDR1 MNHEY and CDR2 SVGAGI. This CDR3 is 15 amino acids long. V was trimmed by 5 bases and J by 8 bases, leaving 21 bases between them. The CDR3 DNA sequence: TGTGCCAGCAGTCTTAAGGGTTCGGGGTCCGAAGGCTACACCTTC. Amino acids: CASSLKGSGSEGYTF.

This clone qualifies as medium-sized. V usage is TRBV12-3 or TRBV12-4 and J usage is TRBJ1-1; D is uncertain. The CDR3 is 13 residues long. V lost 7 bases to trimming and J lost 6 bases, with 15 bases between them. DNA of the CDR3: TGTGCCAGCAAGGCCATCCCGGGTTCTGAAGCTTTCTTT. Translating it yields CASKAIPGSEAFF.

The chain employs TRBV10-3 and TRBJ2-3; 12 bases match TRBD2. CDR3 size: 16 residues. Germline V gene lookup returns CDR1 ENHRY and CDR2 SYGVKD. Trimming removed 4 bases from V and 4 bases from J; junction bases left unmatched: 6. This CDR3 is CAISGPSGGAADTQYF. CDR3 DNA: TGTGCCATCAGTGGCCCTAGCGGGGGGGCCGCAGATACGCAGTATTTT.

This clone appeared a few times. The J gene is TRBJ2-1, the V gene TRBV28, with 9 bases lining up with TRBD2. The CDR3 runs to 14 residues. Germline CDR1 is MDHEN and CDR2 is SYDVKM. After removal of 6 bases from V and 7 bases from J, the junction contained 7 bases not matched to a gene. The CDR3 region is CASREGSGSNEQFF. CDR3 nucleotide sequence: TGTGCCAGCAGGGAGGGTAGCGGGAGTAATGAGCAGTTCTTC. The whole variable domain, filled in from reference TRBV28 and TRBJ2-1, reads DVKVTQSSRYLVKRTGEKVFLECVQDMDHENMFWYRQDPGLGLRLIYFSYDVKMKEKGDIPEGYSVSREKKERFSLILESASTNQTSMYLCASREGSGSNEQFFGPGTRLTVL.

The chain carries TRBV2 and TRBJ2-2; perhaps TRBD1 as D (6 bases). V lost 3 bases and J 1 base, leaving 9 bases between the germline ends. The germline V gene has CDR1 SNHLY and CDR2 FYNNEI. The CDR3 totals 15 residues. CDR3: CASSEGALNTGELFF. In DNA form, the CDR3 reads TGTGCCAGCAGTGAGGGGGCGTTGAACACCGGGGAGCTGTTTTTT.

The chain links TRBV7-9 to TRBJ2-7; a possible D gene is TRBD2 (6 bases). Trimming pared 5 bases from V and 7 bases from J, leaving 21 bases between. The germline CDR1 and CDR2 sequences are SEHNR and FQNEAQ (reference sequence). The CDR3 extends over 15 amino acids. CDR3 sequence: CASSRERAVGSEQYF. DNA of the CDR3: TGTGCCAGCAGCCGGGAACGGGCAGTCGGGAGTGAGCAGTACTTC.

This chain uses TRBV7-2 with TRBJ1-3; D is unclear. Germline CDR1 is SGHTA and CDR2 is FQGNSA. The V end lost 0 bases, the J end lost 0 bases, and 9 bases lay between the germline ends. CDR3 length: 16 residues. CDR3 bases: TGTGCCAGCAGCTTAGCAAGTGTAGTCTCTGGAAACACCATATATTTT. Translation gives CASSLASVVSGNTIYF.

The chain has TRBV15 and TRBJ1-5; D is undetermined. This CDR3 is built from 14 residues. Trimming removed 1 base at V and 3 bases at J, with 7 bases between. CDR1 LNHNV and CDR2 YYDKDF come from the germline V gene (reference sequence). This CDR3 is CATSRGGNNQPQHF. CDR3 sequence (DNA): TGTGCCACCAGCAGAGGAGGGAACAATCAGCCCCAGCATTTT.

The count of this clone is one. V usage is TRBV28 and J usage is TRBJ1-2; tentative D call: TRBD1 (6 bases). CDR3 length: 15 residues. Trimming cost V 4 bases and J 8 bases, with 20 bases left between them. Germline CDR1 is MDHEN and CDR2 is SYDVKM. The CDR3 loop reads CASSSPSGGLGGYTF. CDR3 DNA sequence: TGTGCCAGCAGTTCACCCTCCGGGGGGCTTGGCGGCTACACCTTC.

The chain recombines TRBV11-3 with TRBJ2-1, with 8 bases identical to TRBD2. The CDR3 totals 17 residues. With 1 base clipped from V and 7 bases from J, the junction kept 12 bases outside the gene matches. The germline CDR1 and CDR2 sequences are SGHNT and YENEEA. CDR3 residues: CASSLGVSSGRGNEQFF. The CDR3, as DNA: TGTGCCAGCAGCTTAGGAGTGTCGAGCGGGAGAGGAAATGAGCAGTTCTTC.

This chain uses TRBV6-5 with TRBJ1-1; D not certain. Germline-derived CDR1 and CDR2 are MNHEY and SVGAGI. Trimming shortened V by 2 bases and J by 0 bases, and 7 bases separated the two germline ends. The CDR3 runs 14 residues. The CDR3 coding sequence is TGTGCCAGCAGTTACCCGGGGATGAACACTGAAGCTTTCTTT. Protein product: CASSYPGMNTEAFF.

The J gene is TRBJ2-1, the V gene TRBV1; the table's D call, TRBD2, was not checked against the DNA. TRBV1 is designated a pseudogene. This CDR3 contains 18 residues. CDR3 residues: CTSSLRRTSGRSTNEQFF. The CDR3 bases are TGCACCAGCAGCCTCCGAAGGACTAGCGGGAGGAGTACGAATGAGCAGTTCTTC.

V gene TRBV3-1 (or the pseudogene TRBV3-2) combines with J gene TRBJ1-1; D not resolved. The germline V and J ends were trimmed by 3 bases and 7 bases, with 12 bases remaining between them. The CDR3 has 13 amino acids. In germline, CDR1 is LGHDT, CDR2 YNNKEL (reference sequence). CDR3 loop: CASSQSTTVEAFF. Written as DNA, the CDR3 is TGTGCCAGCAGCCAGTCGACTACCGTTGAAGCTTTCTTT.

This clone was counted once. V is TRBV6-1 and J is TRBJ2-7, with D unresolved. V lost 2 bases, J lost 3 bases, and 11 bases lay in between. The CDR3 consists of 14 residues. Germline V gene lookup returns CDR1 MNHNS and CDR2 SASEGT. CDR3 region: CASSELSSYYEQYF. The CDR3 DNA follows: TGTGCCAGCAGTGAACTGAGCTCTTACTACGAGCAGTACTTC.

The V call is TRBV2, the J call TRBJ2-3, with D possibly matching TRBD2 (5 bases). CDR1 SNHLY and CDR2 FYNNEI come from the germline V gene. The CDR3 covers 14 residues. With 11 bases removed from V and 0 bases from J, the gap between germline ends came to 15 bases. The CDR3 region has the DNA TGTGCCGGCGGGCGGACGGCTAGCACAGATACGCAGTATTTT. It yields the protein CAGGRTASTDTQYF.

The V call is TRBV12-5, the J call TRBJ2-1, with TRBD2 matching 9 bases. The CDR3 length is 15 residues. V shed 4 bases and J 9 bases; nucleotides not matched to a gene: 10. Germline V CDR1 and CDR2: LGHNT, FRNRAP. The CDR3 is CASGSGLAIQSEQFF. For the CDR3, the DNA is TGTGCTAGTGGTTCGGGACTAGCCATCCAGAGTGAGCAGTTCTTC.

Only a few counts were recorded for this clone. This chain uses TRBV25-1 with TRBJ1-5; 7 bases fit TRBD1. The CDR3 loop spans 16 amino acids. Germline loops: CDR1 MGHDK, CDR2 SYGVNS. J was trimmed by 4 bases and V by 1 base; bases with no gene match: 7. The chain's CDR3 is CASSELGQGENQPQHF. The CDR3 DNA reads as TGTGCCAGCAGTGAATTGGGGCAGGGGGAAAATCAGCCCCAGCATTTT.

V is TRBV2 and J is TRBJ1-2; D might be TRBD1 (6 bases). CDR1 SNHLY and CDR2 FYNNEI come from the germline V gene. Trimming removed 7 bases at V and 8 bases at J, with 14 bases between. The CDR3 covers 12 residues. This chain's CDR3 is CASKGGGGGYTF. For the CDR3, the DNA is TGTGCCAGCAAAGGGGGTGGGGGCGGCTACACCTTC.

This clone was counted a single time. CDR3 residues: CASSPGVLGSGNTIYF. The CDR3 DNA follows: TGCGCCAGCAGCCCGGGGGTACTGGGCTCTGGAAACACCATATATTTT. This rearrangement joins TRBV5-1 to TRBJ1-3; possibly TRBD1 for D (5 bases). The CDR3 is 16 residues long. Germline assignment: CDR1 SGHRS and CDR2 YFSETQ. V was cut by 4 bases and J by 0 bases, with 14 bases left in between.

The V gene is TRBV3-1 (or the pseudogene TRBV3-2), the J gene TRBJ1-1; 8 bases are a match to TRBD1. The CDR3 is 15 amino acids. Germline trimming cut 2 bases from V and 3 bases from J; bases unmatched to any gene: 5. Per germline, CDR1 LGHDT and CDR2 YNNKEL (reference sequence). Here the CDR3 reads CASSQNWGQDTEAFF. For the CDR3, the DNA is TGTGCCAGCAGCCAAAATTGGGGACAGGACACTGAAGCTTTCTTT.

The chain has TRBV3-1 (or the pseudogene TRBV3-2) and TRBJ1-1; 9 bases are a match to TRBD1. Germline V gene lookup returns CDR1 LGHDT and CDR2 YNNKEL (reference sequence). The CDR3 has 18 residues. The V gene end was trimmed by 6 bases and the J gene end by 3 bases; junction bases not matched to a gene: 17. CDR3 protein: CASSRWTGVPPRDTEAFF. The CDR3 bases are TGTGCCAGCAGTCGCTGGACAGGGGTGCCCCCTAGGGACACTGAAGCTTTCTTT.

This clone was detected once. The chain joins TRBV11-1 to TRBJ1-6, with D perhaps matching TRBD1 (6 bases). CDR3 size: 13 residues. Trimming pared 7 bases from V and 9 bases from J, leaving 13 bases between. Germline loops: CDR1 SGHAT, CDR2 FQDESV (reference sequence). The CDR3, as DNA: TGTGCCAGCACTACAGGGTCCAGTTCACCCCTCCACTTT. Translating it yields CASTTGSSSPLHF.

This clone appeared a few times. V usage is TRBV7-3 and J usage is TRBJ2-3, with 10 bases aligning to TRBD1. Germline V CDR1 and CDR2: SGHTA, FQGTGA. This CDR3 spans 15 amino acids. The ends lost 2 bases at V and 6 bases at J; junction bases unmatched: 5. The CDR3 DNA reads TGTGCCAGCAGCTTAGCGGGACAGGGGACGGATACGCAGTATTTT. As protein: CASSLAGQGTDTQYF.

The chain combines TRBV5-1 with TRBJ1-2; 7 bases align to TRBD1. The CDR3 has 15 amino acids. With 2 bases clipped from V and 0 bases from J, the junction kept 4 bases outside the gene matches. Germline assignment: CDR1 SGHRS and CDR2 YFSETQ. Here the CDR3 reads CASSFGTVANYGYTF. CDR3 nucleotide sequence: TGCGCCAGCAGCTTCGGGACAGTGGCTAACTATGGCTACACCTTC. Full variable domain (outside the CDR3, taken from reference TRBV5-1 and TRBJ1-2): KAGVTQTPRYLIKTRGQQVTLSCSPISGHRSVSWYQQTPGQGLQFLFEYFSETQRNKGNFPGRFSGRQFSNSRSEMNVSTLELGDSALYLCASSFGTVANYGYTFGSGTRLTVV.